A selection of T cell receptor beta chains follows, all from one sample in a study of T cells after yellow fever vaccination. TCRdb redid the calling of the 5' RACE reads with MiXCR, one entry per CDR3 protein. The sample holds around 550,000 distinct CDR3 sequences, 15% to 20% seen once. Sequencing used PBMCs, obtained 15 days after the yellow fever booster vaccination. The receptors originated from a man between 25 and 39 years old who received the YFV17D yellow fever vaccine. CDR3s include the opening cysteine and the closing phenylalanine or tryptophan. The D gene is left open where the match is weak. Expanded clones are given a class, and other clones once, few, many or no size at all.

j_call | clone_size | v_call | d_call | cdr3_aa | cdr3_nt
TRBJ1-4 | . | TRBV20-1 | TRBD1 | CSARDRINEKLFF | TGCAGTGCTAGGGACAGGATTAATGAAAAACTGTTTTTT
TRBJ2-5 | . | TRBV12-3/TRBV12-4 | . | CASTAPTGVETQYF | TGTGCCAGCACCGCCCCGACAGGTGTGGAGACCCAGTACTTC
TRBJ2-3 | few | TRBV7-9 | . | CASSLRQVSTDTQYF | TGTGCCAGCAGCTTACGGCAGGTTAGCACAGATACGCAGTATTTT
TRBJ2-7 | . | TRBV7-2 | . | CASSLDRRASSYEQYF | TGTGCCAGCAGCTTGGACCGCAGGGCAAGCTCCTACGAGCAGTACTTC
TRBJ1-5 | . | TRBV19 | . | CASNRGDNQPQHF | TGTGCCAGTAATCGCGGAGACAATCAGCCCCAGCATTTT
TRBJ2-1 | . | TRBV6-5 | . | CASSLPQLVGSYNEQFF | TGTGCCAGCAGTTTACCCCAACTAGTAGGCTCCTACAATGAGCAGTTCTTC
TRBJ2-7 | few | TRBV29-1 | . | CSVEAAGYEQYF | TGCAGCGTTGAAGCGGCTGGCTACGAGCAGTACTTC
TRBJ2-1 | few | TRBV7-6 | . | CASSLASRAGGIEQFF | TGTGCCAGCAGCTTAGCCTCCAGGGCAGGGGGGATTGAGCAGTTCTTC
TRBJ1-6 | few | TRBV20-1 | . | CSAPMATRSRDSPLHF | TGCAGTGCCCCGATGGCGACAAGGAGCAGGGATTCACCCCTCCACTTT
TRBJ1-5 | . | TRBV12-3/TRBV12-4 | . | CASSPFRRNQPQHF | TGTGCCAGCAGCCCGTTTCGTCGTAATCAGCCCCAGCATTTT
TRBJ2-1 | . | TRBV7-2 | . | CASSPRGTAYNEQFF | TGTGCCAGCAGCCCCCGGGGGACTGCCTACAATGAGCAGTTCTTC
TRBJ2-1 | . | TRBV5-4 | . | CASSYGSINNEQFF | TGTGCCAGCAGCTACGGGTCGATAAACAATGAGCAGTTCTTC
TRBJ2-7 | . | TRBV5-8 | TRBD1 | CASSSLGTDDYEWYF | TGTGCCAGCAGCTCCCTAGGGACAGACGACTACGAGTGGTACTTC
TRBJ2-7 | few | TRBV4-3 | . | CASSQDSSALYEQYF | TGCGCCAGCAGCCAAGACTCTTCGGCGCTCTACGAGCAGTACTTC
TRBJ2-1 | few | TRBV7-2 | . | CASSRGGYAYNEQFF | TGTGCCAGCAGCCGGGGCGGGTATGCCTACAATGAGCAGTTCTTC
TRBJ1-6 | many | TRBV29-1 | . | CSVAERTNSPLHF | TGCAGCGTCGCGGAACGCACCAATTCACCCCTCCACTTT
TRBJ2-2 | . | TRBV15 | . | CATSRVLTGELFF | TGTGCCACCAGCAGAGTCCTAACCGGGGAGCTGTTTTTT
TRBJ2-5 | . | TRBV7-2 | . | CASSTPPGTQYF | TGTGCCAGCAGCACGCCCCCGGGGACCCAGTACTTC
TRBJ2-1 | . | TRBV4-1 | TRBD2 | CASSPSSRLAGTSEQFF | TGCGCCAGCAGCCCGTCCAGCCGACTAGCGGGGACAAGTGAGCAGTTCTTC
TRBJ2-3 | few | TRBV20-1 | . | CSARVGGTSTDTQYF | TGCAGTGCTAGAGTGGGCGGGACGAGCACAGATACGCAGTATTTT
TRBJ1-3 | . | TRBV29-1 | . | CSVAGTAGNTIYF | TGCAGCGTCGCCGGGACGGCTGGAAACACCATATATTTT
TRBJ2-1 | few | TRBV29-1 | TRBD2 | CSVAGAIYNEQFF | TGCAGCGTAGCGGGAGCGATCTACAATGAGCAGTTCTTC
TRBJ2-7 | . | TRBV7-6 | . | CASSLASAGGEQYF | TGTGCCAGCAGCTTAGCGTCAGCAGGCGGGGAGCAGTACTTC
TRBJ2-2 | few | TRBV7-3 | TRBD1 | CASSSTGFGELFF | TGTGCCAGCAGCTCGACAGGGTTCGGGGAGCTGTTTTTT
TRBJ2-3 | . | TRBV9 | TRBD2 | CASSVEGSGYSTDTQYF | TGTGCCAGCAGCGTAGAAGGTAGCGGGTATAGCACAGATACGCAGTATTTT
TRBJ2-1 | few | TRBV4-1 | TRBD2 | CASSILLSGNNEQFF | TGCGCCAGCAGCATCCTGCTGAGCGGGAACAATGAGCAGTTCTTC